What follows is one T cell receptor (beta chain) and its context. Its matching antigen is unknown. Isolated RNA was reverse transcribed into cDNA used as the sequencing template. Only in-frame clones appear in the TCRdb table, and some are missing; sequencing was by immunoSEQ multiplex PCR. Of more than 150,000 clones in the sample, around three fifths were seen once. Treatment meaning: oral pan-JAK inhibitor, 5-10 mg twice daily. CDR1 SGHVS and CDR2 FNYEAQ come from the germline V gene. The CDR3 covers 15 residues. Between the trimmed V and J ends, which lost 5 bases and 2 bases, there was a span of 12 bases. The sample is drawn from a study of CD8+ T cells in alopecia areata. Broader study findings: The study found that many expanded lesional clones persisted in scalp and blood during tofacitinib.

Source: CD8+ T cells sorted from blood, taken at week 24, from a patient treated with tofacitinib. The origin of this receptor is a human donor with alopecia areata. The genes are TRBV7-6 and TRBJ2-2, with a weak D call TRBD2 (6 bases). The CDR3, as DNA: TGTGCCAGCAGCGTGGGACTCTCAAACACCGGGGAGCTGTTTTTT. This translates into CASSVGLSNTGELFF.